These T cell receptor beta chains were read from a single sample in a study of early T cells in non-severe SARS-CoV-2 infection. TCRdb passed the 5' RACE reads through MiXCR, listing each CDR3 protein once. The sample yields around 50,000 distinct CDR3 sequences, 10% to 15% seen once. The sequenced material came from whole blood. These receptors originate from an adult who was a healthcare worker with PCR-confirmed SARS-CoV-2 infection or an uninfected control (not recorded which). Both conserved end residues are part of each CDR3. D genes are given only for firm matches. Size is stated for part of the rows, as once, few or many counts, or as a class when the clone is expanded.

V gene	J gene	CDR3 length	D gene	clone size	CDR3 protein	CDR3 DNA
TRBV28	TRBJ2-1	13	TRBD2	few	CASSLAGVGKKFF	TGTGCCAGCAGTTTAGCGGGAGTAGGGAAAAAGTTCTTC
TRBV4-1	TRBJ2-7	17	TRBD1	.	CASSQVAAANDRGEQYF	TGCGCCAGCAGCCAAGTCGCGGCTGCTAATGACAGGGGAGAGCAGTACTTC
TRBV13	TRBJ1-2	15	TRBD1	many	CASSAGQGSQDGYTF	TGTGCCAGCAGCGCAGGACAGGGCAGTCAGGATGGCTACACCTTC
TRBV20-1	TRBJ1-1	14	.	.	CSAREPFSFTEAFF	TGCAGTGCTAGGGAGCCATTTTCATTTACTGAAGCTTTCTTT
TRBV7-8	TRBJ2-1	13	.	.	CASSSPGWDEQFF	TGTGCCAGCAGCTCCCCAGGGTGGGATGAGCAGTTCTTC
TRBV15	TRBJ1-2	16	.	many	CATSREEGSGRSGYTF	TGTGCCACCAGCAGAGAAGAGGGGTCAGGACGGTCTGGCTACACCTTC
TRBV10-3	TRBJ2-1	12	TRBD1	few	CATVQGGDEQFF	TGTGCCACCGTACAGGGGGGTGATGAGCAGTTCTTC
TRBV29-1	TRBJ2-7	12	.	few	CSVEEGVYEQYF	TGCAGCGTTGAAGAAGGGGTCTACGAGCAGTACTTC
TRBV9	TRBJ1-2	16	.	many	CASSVGSWGAFNGYTF	TGTGCCAGCAGCGTCGGATCATGGGGGGCCTTCAATGGCTACACCTTC
TRBV29-1	TRBJ1-2	14	.	.	CSVEDRDSLNGYTF	TGCAGCGTTGAAGACCGTGACAGCCTCAATGGCTACACCTTC
TRBV11-3	TRBJ2-6	18	TRBD1	many	CASRKGQGTPAGANVLTF	TGTGCCAGCAGAAAGGGACAGGGTACTCCTGCTGGGGCCAACGTCCTGACTTTC
TRBV6-2/TRBV6-3	TRBJ2-3	12	.	.	CASSPPGPPQYF	TGTGCCAGCAGCCCACCGGGACCTCCGCAGTATTTT
TRBV27	TRBJ1-5	14	.	.	CASSFGGFNQPQHF	TGTGCCAGCAGTTTTGGCGGCTTCAATCAGCCCCAGCATTTT
TRBV9	TRBJ2-1	15	TRBD2	few	CASSGGTSGGNEQFF	TGTGCCAGCAGCGGCGGGACTAGCGGGGGCAATGAGCAGTTCTTC
TRBV7-6	TRBJ1-1	16	.	many	CASSLEQGPMNTEAFF	TGTGCCAGCAGCTTAGAGCAGGGGCCCATGAACACTGAAGCTTTCTTT
TRBV14	TRBJ1-4	15	.	many	CASSRLTGADEKLFF	TGTGCCAGCAGCCGGCTAACGGGCGCGGATGAAAAACTGTTTTTT
TRBV7-6	TRBJ2-7	15	.	.	CASSLSLGVSYEQYF	TGTGCCAGCAGCTTATCTCTAGGAGTGTCCTACGAGCAGTACTTC
TRBV9	TRBJ1-1	13	.	few	CASSVGTTTEAFF	TGTGCCAGCAGCGTCGGGACGACCACGGAAGCTTTCTTT